The 28 T cell receptor beta chains listed next were all sequenced from one sample in a study of T cell repertoires in cytomegalovirus infection. One entry per CDR3 protein results from TCRdb running MiXCR on the reads. The table shows about 230,000 distinct CDR3 sequences, with roughly 22% occurring only once. The specimen was CD8+ T cells from PBMCs. These receptor sequences come from a human donor in good health (CMV status not recorded). Some clones in this sample may be carry-over from other donors' samples.

V and J are TRBV20-1 and TRBJ2-1; D possibly corresponds to TRBD1 (6 bases). CDR1 and CDR2 (germline): DFQATT, SNEGSKA (reference sequence). The V gene lost 3 bases and the J gene lost 0 bases, with 12 bases spanning the gap. CDR3 length: 15 amino acids. CDR3 in DNA: TGCAGTGCTAGCGGGGACACAGACTCCTACAATGAGCAGTTCTTC. Protein product: CSASGDTDSYNEQFF.

In regard to this clonotype: This clone may be a read error of a much larger clone one base away. This CDR3 reads CARSLAGGRGNTEAFF. CDR3 sequence (DNA): TGTGCCAGGAGCTTGGCGGGCGGGAGGGGGAACACTGAAGCTTTCTTT. The chain couples TRBV5-6 to TRBJ1-1, with D perhaps TRBD1 (5 bases). This CDR3 has 16 amino acids. Germline V gene sequence: CDR1 SGHDT, CDR2 YYEEEE.

The chain joins TRBV5-1 to TRBJ1-4; 11 bases align to TRBD1. Germline CDR1 and CDR2: SGHRS and YFSETQ. The V gene end was trimmed by 5 bases and the J gene end by 8 bases; junction bases not matched to a gene: 14. The CDR3 has 17 residues. The DNA for the CDR3 is TGCGCCAGCAGGGGCGTGGACAGGGGGCGCATAGAAGAAAAACTGTTTTTT. Its protein is CASRGVDRGRIEEKLFF.

Only a few counts were recorded for this clonotype. This chain links TRBV29-1 with TRBJ1-4; D not certain. Deletions cut 1 base from V and 2 bases from J, with 8 bases between. The CDR3 contains 14 residues. The germline V gene has CDR1 SQVTM and CDR2 ANQGSEA. This CDR3 is CSVEVGETNEKLFF. CDR3 in DNA: TGCAGCGTTGAAGTCGGGGAGACTAATGAAAAACTGTTTTTT.

The V gene is TRBV12-3 or TRBV12-4, the J gene TRBJ1-2; D uncertain. The CDR3 length is 12 residues. The V gene lost 4 bases and the J gene lost 4 bases, with 7 bases spanning the gap. CDR3: CASSYGGYGYTF. The CDR3 DNA reads TGTGCCAGCAGTTACGGCGGCTATGGCTACACCTTC.

The gene calls are TRBV20-1 and TRBJ1-1; TRBD1 matches 7 bases. The CDR3 totals 16 residues. Germline CDR1 and CDR2: DFQATT and SNEGSKA (reference sequence). V lost 0 bases and J lost 5; bases outside the gene matches: 12. The CDR3 DNA sequence: TGCAGTGCTAGAGACCTGATTACAGGGGTTGGGACTGAAGCTTTCTTT. Protein: CSARDLITGVGTEAFF.

As concerns this clonotype: One end of the junction does not line up with germline, which may come from a read error. CDR3 sequence reads: CASSRPLAGTADYSYTF. CDR3 sequence (DNA): TGTGCCAGCAGTCGACCCCTTGCGGGGACAGCCGACTATAGCTACACCTTC. The rearrangement joins TRBV7-9 to TRBJ1-2; 7 nucleotides line up with TRBD1. This CDR3 comprises 17 residues. The germline CDR1 and CDR2 sequences are SEHNR and FQNEAQ (reference sequence).

DNA of the CDR3: TGTGCCAGTAGTATCGGGGAGTACAATGGCTACACCTTC. It specifies CASSIGEYNGYTF. The chain combines TRBV19 with TRBJ1-2; D gene unclear. The V end lost 3 bases, the J end lost 6 bases, and 11 bases lay between the germline ends. CDR1 and CDR2 (germline): LNHDA, SQIVND (reference sequence). CDR3 length equals 13 residues.

CDR3 amino acids: CASHRGQKGYTF. The CDR3 bases are TGTGCCAGCCACAGGGGACAGAAAGGCTACACCTTC. The rearrangement links TRBV2 to TRBJ1-2, with 7 bases aligning to TRBD1. The V and J ends lost 8 bases and 8 bases, in that order; junction bases with no gene match: 8. Germline assignment: CDR1 SNHLY and CDR2 FYNNEI. The CDR3 loop spans 12 amino acids.

This clonotype has more than one count but fewer than ten. This chain joins TRBV5-1 and TRBJ2-7, with D perhaps matching TRBD1 (5 bases). CDR1 is SGHRS, CDR2 YFSETQ, per germline. The CDR3 runs 15 residues. V lost 1 base, J lost 6 bases, and 17 bases lay in between. CDR3 sequence (DNA): TGCGCCAGCAGCTTGTTTCCGCAGGGAATGCCCGAGCAGTACTTC. As protein: CASSLFPQGMPEQYF.

J is TRBJ2-1 and V is TRBV28, with 10 bases lining up with TRBD1. The V segment lost 4 bases and the J segment 3 bases; nucleotides outside the gene matches: 12. Germline assignment: CDR1 MDHEN and CDR2 SYDVKM. This CDR3 region has 18 residues. CDR3 sequence reads: CASSSRRLDRGNYNEQFF. In DNA form, the CDR3 reads TGTGCCAGCAGTTCCCGCCGCCTGGACAGGGGGAACTACAATGAGCAGTTCTTC. Variable domain in full (rest from reference TRBV28 and TRBJ2-1): DVKVTQSSRYLVKRTGEKVFLECVQDMDHENMFWYRQDPGLGLRLIYFSYDVKMKEKGDIPEGYSVSREKKERFSLILESASTNQTSMYLCASSSRRLDRGNYNEQFFGPGTRLTVL.

In its sample, this clonotype was seen a few times. The genes are TRBV19 and TRBJ2-7; TRBD1 aligns across 9 bases. CDR3 size: 14 residues. V dropped 6 bases and J dropped 6; count of bases not matched to a gene: 9. Germline CDR1 is LNHDA and CDR2 is SQIVND (reference sequence). As DNA, the CDR3 is TGTGCCAGTAGCTCCGGGACAGGGAATTCCGAGCAGTACTTC. Protein sequence: CASSSGTGNSEQYF.

This chain joins TRBV7-9 and TRBJ1-1; weak D call: TRBD1 (5 bases). The V end was cut by 4 bases, the J end by 7 bases, with 10 bases between. Germline values: CDR1 SEHNR, CDR2 FQNEAQ (reference sequence). This CDR3 is 12 amino acids long. CDR3 amino acids: CASSSQGLEAFF. The CDR3 coding sequence is TGTGCCAGCAGCTCCCAGGGCCTTGAAGCTTTCTTT.

This clonotype occurred a few times. J is TRBJ2-3 and V is TRBV2; 8 nucleotides align to TRBD2. CDR3 length: 15 amino acids. Germline V gives CDR1 SNHLY, CDR2 FYNNEI. Losses at the gene ends were 6 bases for V and 2 bases for J; bases not matched to a gene: 7. The CDR3: CASRAWRGDTDTQYF. Here the CDR3 DNA reads TGTGCCAGCAGGGCGTGGCGGGGGGACACAGATACGCAGTATTTT.

The CDR3 spells CASSQDGFSSGGVYNEQFF. CDR3 DNA sequence: TGCGCCAGCAGCCAAGATGGTTTCTCTAGCGGGGGGGTCTACAATGAGCAGTTCTTC. This sequence joins TRBV4-1 and TRBJ2-1; 12 nucleotides line up with TRBD2. CDR3 size: 19 residues. Germline values: CDR1 MGHRA, CDR2 YSYEKL. The V segment lost 0 bases and the J segment 3 bases; nucleotides outside the gene matches: 9.

The J gene is TRBJ2-5, the V gene TRBV27; unclear D gene. This CDR3 spans 12 amino acids. The germline CDR1 and CDR2 sequences are MNHEY and SMNVEV (reference sequence). The V end lost 2 bases, the J end lost 5 bases, and 6 bases lay between the germline ends. CDR3 DNA: TGTGCCAGCAGTTTAAGGCGTGAGACCCAGTACTTC. This translates into CASSLRRETQYF.

V is TRBV19 and J is TRBJ1-1; the D gene is possibly TRBD1 (5 bases). CDR3 length: 16 residues. Per the germline V gene, CDR1 is LNHDA and CDR2 is SQIVND (reference sequence). Trimming cost V 4 bases and J 8 bases, with 23 bases left between them. The CDR3 here is CASSTRRQGLSAEAFF. As DNA, the CDR3 is TGTGCCAGTAGTACCAGGAGGCAGGGCCTCTCTGCCGAAGCTTTCTTT.

The J gene is TRBJ2-3, the V gene TRBV7-9; 8 nucleotides align to TRBD2. CDR1 SEHNR and CDR2 FQNEAQ come from the germline V gene (reference sequence). The length of the CDR3 is 15 residues. Unmatched junction bases numbered 7, after V lost 3 bases and J lost 5 bases. Written as DNA, the CDR3 is TGTGCCAGCAGCTTGTACGGGGGGGGCGGAGATACGCAGTATTTT. Protein: CASSLYGGGGDTQYF.

The V gene is TRBV28, the J gene TRBJ1-5; no clear D gene. V was clipped by 6 bases and J by 5 bases, with 14 bases between them. In germline, CDR1 is MDHEN, CDR2 SYDVKM. The CDR3 is 14 amino acids. CDR3 DNA sequence: TGTGCCAGCAGCTTTGACGGCAGAGATCAGCCCCAGCATTTT. As protein: CASSFDGRDQPQHF.

This clonotype was seen a handful of times. The V gene is TRBV12-3 or TRBV12-4, the J gene TRBJ2-1; TRBD2 agrees at 9 bases. V shed 2 bases and J 2 bases; nucleotides not matched to a gene: 4. The CDR3 is 16 residues long. CDR3 protein: CASSLNLAGAYNEQFF. CDR3 bases: TGTGCCAGCAGTTTAAATTTAGCGGGGGCCTACAATGAGCAGTTCTTC.

The table lists this clonotype with many counts. The rearrangement uses TRBV7-3 and TRBJ2-6; 8 nucleotides agree with TRBD1. Germline V gene sequence: CDR1 SGHTA, CDR2 FQGTGA. The CDR3 loop spans 17 amino acids. Trimming at V came to 3 bases and at J to 2 bases, leaving 6 bases not matched to a gene. The CDR3 loop is CASSFGQGLPGANVLTF. The CDR3 nucleotides read TGTGCCAGCAGCTTCGGACAGGGTCTGCCTGGGGCCAACGTCCTGACTTTC. Using reference TRBV7-3 and TRBJ2-6 for the parts outside the CDR3, the full variable domain is GAGVSQTPSNKVTEKGKYVELRCDPISGHTALYWYRQSLGQGPEFLIYFQGTGAADDSGLPNDRFFAVRPEGSVSTLKIQRTERGDSAVYLCASSFGQGLPGANVLTFGAGSRLTVL.

This clonotype has a count of ten or more. The chain joins TRBV12-5 to TRBJ1-1, with D unclear. V was shortened by 6 bases and J by 0 bases, with 8 bases between the two germline ends. Looked up from germline, CDR1 is LGHNT and CDR2 is FRNRAP. The CDR3 runs 13 residues. CDR3 sequence: CASGLDLNTEAFF. CDR3 DNA: TGTGCTAGTGGACTGGATTTGAACACTGAAGCTTTCTTT.

The gene calls are TRBV5-4 and TRBJ2-1; D perhaps matches TRBD2 (5 bases). The ends were cut back, 5 bases at V and 5 bases at J, with 11 bases in the middle. Germline CDR1 is SGHNT and CDR2 is YYREEE (reference sequence). CDR3 length equals 13 residues. CDR3 residues: CASRSRGNNEQFF. CDR3 nucleotide sequence: TGTGCCAGCAGATCACGAGGGAACAATGAGCAGTTCTTC.

The gene calls are TRBV7-2 and TRBJ1-3; no definite D call. The CDR3 is 12 amino acids. V lost 1 base and J 5 bases, leaving 3 bases between the germline ends. Germline lookup yields CDR1 SGHTA and CDR2 FQGNSA. The CDR3 nucleotides read TGTGCCAGCAGCTTAGGCAGAAACACCATATATTTT. Translating it yields CASSLGRNTIYF.

The V call is TRBV25-1, the J call TRBJ2-5; 8 bases agree with TRBD1. The trim removed 4 bases at V and 5 bases at J, leaving 9 bases unmatched. Germline V gene lookup returns CDR1 MGHDK and CDR2 SYGVNS. The CDR3 length is 15 residues. CDR3 in DNA: TGTGCCAGCAGTGCCCGACAGGGGATGGGGGAGACCCAGTACTTC. Translation: CASSARQGMGETQYF.

This chain connects TRBV7-9 to TRBJ2-1, with TRBD2 identical over 12 bases. Germline-derived CDR1 and CDR2 are SEHNR and FQNEAQ (reference sequence). This CDR3 spans 16 amino acids. V dropped 5 bases and J dropped 8; count of bases not matched to a gene: 10. The DNA for the CDR3 is TGTGCCAGCAGCGTCCCCCTAGCGGGGGGGCCTGATGAGCAGTTCTTC. Protein product: CASSVPLAGGPDEQFF.

This clonotype was counted ten times or more. The chain uses TRBV28 and TRBJ1-5; TRBD1 is a possible D gene (5 bases). The germline gives CDR1 MDHEN, CDR2 SYDVKM. With 7 bases removed from V and 3 bases from J, the gap between germline ends came to 22 bases. This CDR3 has 17 amino acids. Here the CDR3 DNA reads TGTGCCAGCACTTCTTCGTACGGGGACGTATTCAATCAGCCCCAGCATTTT. It yields the protein CASTSSYGDVFNQPQHF.

This clonotype has at least ten counts. The rearrangement links TRBV7-8 to TRBJ2-6; D unresolved. V was shortened by 3 bases and J by 0 bases, with 6 bases between the two germline ends. This CDR3 comprises 15 residues. Germline V gene data show CDR1 as SGHVS and CDR2 as FQNEAQ. Here the CDR3 reads CASSLVFSGANVLTF. In DNA, the CDR3 is TGTGCCAGCAGCTTGGTCTTCTCTGGGGCCAACGTCCTGACTTTC.